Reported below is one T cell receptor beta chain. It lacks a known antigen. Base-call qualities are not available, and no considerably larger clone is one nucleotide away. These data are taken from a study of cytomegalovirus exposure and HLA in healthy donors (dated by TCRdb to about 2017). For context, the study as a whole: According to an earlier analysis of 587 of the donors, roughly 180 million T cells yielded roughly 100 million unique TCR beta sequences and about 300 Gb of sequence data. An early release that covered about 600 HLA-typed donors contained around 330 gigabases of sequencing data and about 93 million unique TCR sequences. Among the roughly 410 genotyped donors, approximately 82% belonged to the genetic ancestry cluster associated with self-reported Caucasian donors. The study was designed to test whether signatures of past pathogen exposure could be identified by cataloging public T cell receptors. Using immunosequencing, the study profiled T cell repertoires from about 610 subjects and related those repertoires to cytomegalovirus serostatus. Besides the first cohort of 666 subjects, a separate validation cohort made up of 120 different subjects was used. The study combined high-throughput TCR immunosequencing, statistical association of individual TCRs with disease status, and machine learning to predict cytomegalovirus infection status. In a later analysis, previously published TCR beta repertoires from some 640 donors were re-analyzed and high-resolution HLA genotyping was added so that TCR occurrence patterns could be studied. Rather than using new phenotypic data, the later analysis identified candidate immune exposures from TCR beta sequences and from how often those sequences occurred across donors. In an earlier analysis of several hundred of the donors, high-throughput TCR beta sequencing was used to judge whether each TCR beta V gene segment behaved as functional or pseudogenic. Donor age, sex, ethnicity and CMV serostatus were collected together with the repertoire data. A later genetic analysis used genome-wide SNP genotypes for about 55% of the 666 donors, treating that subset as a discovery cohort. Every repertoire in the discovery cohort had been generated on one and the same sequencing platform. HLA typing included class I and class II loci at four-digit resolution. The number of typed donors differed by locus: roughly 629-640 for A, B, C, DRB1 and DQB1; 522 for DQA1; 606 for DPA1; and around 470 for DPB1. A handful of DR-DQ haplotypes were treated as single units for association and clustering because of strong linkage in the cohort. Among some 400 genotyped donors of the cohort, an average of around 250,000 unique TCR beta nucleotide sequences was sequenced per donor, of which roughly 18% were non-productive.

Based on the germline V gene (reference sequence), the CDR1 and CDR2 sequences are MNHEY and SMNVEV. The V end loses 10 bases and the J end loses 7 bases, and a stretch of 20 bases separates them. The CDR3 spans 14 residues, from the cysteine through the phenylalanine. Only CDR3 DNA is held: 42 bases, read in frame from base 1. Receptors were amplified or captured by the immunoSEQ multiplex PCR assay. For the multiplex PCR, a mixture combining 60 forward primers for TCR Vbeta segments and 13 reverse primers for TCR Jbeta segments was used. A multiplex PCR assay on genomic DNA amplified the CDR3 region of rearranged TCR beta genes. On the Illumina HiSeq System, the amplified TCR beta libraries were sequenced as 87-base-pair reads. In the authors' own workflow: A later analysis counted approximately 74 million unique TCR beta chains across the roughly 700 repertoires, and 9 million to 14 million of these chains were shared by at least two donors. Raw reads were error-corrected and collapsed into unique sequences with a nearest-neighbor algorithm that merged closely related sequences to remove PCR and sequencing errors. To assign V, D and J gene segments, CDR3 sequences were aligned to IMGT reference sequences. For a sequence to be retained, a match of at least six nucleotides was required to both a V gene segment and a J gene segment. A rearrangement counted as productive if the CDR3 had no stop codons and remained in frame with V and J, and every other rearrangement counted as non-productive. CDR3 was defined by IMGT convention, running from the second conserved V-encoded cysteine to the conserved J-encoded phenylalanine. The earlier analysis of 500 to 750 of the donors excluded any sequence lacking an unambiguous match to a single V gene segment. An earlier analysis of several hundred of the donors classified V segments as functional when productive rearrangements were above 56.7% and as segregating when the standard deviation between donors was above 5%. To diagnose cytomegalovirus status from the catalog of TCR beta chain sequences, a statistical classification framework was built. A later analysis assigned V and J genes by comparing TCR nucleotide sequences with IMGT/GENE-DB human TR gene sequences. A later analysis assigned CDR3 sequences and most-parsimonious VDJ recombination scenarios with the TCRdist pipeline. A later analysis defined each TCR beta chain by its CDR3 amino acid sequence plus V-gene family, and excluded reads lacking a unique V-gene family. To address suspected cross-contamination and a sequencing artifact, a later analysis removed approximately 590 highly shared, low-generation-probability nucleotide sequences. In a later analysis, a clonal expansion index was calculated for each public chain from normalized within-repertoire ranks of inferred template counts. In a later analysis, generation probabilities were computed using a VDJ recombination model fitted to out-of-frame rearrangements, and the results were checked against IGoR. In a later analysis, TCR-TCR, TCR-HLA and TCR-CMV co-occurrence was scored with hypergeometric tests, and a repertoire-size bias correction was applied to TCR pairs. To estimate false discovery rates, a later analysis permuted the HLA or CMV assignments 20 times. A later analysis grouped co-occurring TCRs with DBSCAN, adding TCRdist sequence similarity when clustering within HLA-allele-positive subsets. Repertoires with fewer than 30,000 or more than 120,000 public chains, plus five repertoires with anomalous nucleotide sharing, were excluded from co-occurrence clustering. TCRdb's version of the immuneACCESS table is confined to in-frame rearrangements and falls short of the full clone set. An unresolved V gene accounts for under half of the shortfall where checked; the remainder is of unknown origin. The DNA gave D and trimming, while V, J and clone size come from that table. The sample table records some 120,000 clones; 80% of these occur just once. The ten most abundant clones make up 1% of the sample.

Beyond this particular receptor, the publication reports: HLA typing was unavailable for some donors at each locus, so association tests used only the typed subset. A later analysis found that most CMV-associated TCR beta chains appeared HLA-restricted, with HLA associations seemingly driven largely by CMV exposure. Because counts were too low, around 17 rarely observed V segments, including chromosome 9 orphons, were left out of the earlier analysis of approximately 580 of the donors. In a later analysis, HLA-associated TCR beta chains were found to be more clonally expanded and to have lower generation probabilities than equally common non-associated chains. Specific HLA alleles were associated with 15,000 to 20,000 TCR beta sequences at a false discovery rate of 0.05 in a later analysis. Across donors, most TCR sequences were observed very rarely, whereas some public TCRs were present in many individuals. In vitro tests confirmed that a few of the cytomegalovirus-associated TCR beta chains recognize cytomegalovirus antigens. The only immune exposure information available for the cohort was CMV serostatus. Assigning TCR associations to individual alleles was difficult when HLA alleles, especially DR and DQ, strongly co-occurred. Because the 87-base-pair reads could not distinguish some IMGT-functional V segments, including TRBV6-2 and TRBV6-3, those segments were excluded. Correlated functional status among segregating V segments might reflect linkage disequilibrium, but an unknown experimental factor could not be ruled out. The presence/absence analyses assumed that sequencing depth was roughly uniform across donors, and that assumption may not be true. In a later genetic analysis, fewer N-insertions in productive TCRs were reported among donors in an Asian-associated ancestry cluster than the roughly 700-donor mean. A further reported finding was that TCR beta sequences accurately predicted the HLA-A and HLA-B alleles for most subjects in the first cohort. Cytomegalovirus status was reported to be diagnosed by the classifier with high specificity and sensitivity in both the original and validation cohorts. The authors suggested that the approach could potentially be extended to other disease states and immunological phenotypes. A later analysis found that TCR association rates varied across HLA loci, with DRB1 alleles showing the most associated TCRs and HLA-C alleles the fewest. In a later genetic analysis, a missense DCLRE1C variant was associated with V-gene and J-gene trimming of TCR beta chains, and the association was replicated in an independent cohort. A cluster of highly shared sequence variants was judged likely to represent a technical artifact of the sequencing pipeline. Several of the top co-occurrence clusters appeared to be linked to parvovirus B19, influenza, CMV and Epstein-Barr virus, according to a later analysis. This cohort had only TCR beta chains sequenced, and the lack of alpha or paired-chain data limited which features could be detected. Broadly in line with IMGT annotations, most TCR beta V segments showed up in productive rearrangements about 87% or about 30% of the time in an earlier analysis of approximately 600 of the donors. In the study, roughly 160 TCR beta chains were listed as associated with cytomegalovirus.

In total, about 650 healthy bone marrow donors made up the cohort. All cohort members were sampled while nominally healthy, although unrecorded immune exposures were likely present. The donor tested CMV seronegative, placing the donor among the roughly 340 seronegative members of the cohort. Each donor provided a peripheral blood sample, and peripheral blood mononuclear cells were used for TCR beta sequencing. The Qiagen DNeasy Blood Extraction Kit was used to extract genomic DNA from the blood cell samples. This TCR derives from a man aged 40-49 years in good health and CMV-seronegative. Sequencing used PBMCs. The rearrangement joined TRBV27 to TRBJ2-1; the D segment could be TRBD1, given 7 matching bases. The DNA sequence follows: TGTGCCACAGGGGGAGGTGGAGGGCTGAATGAGCAGTTCTTC. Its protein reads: CATGGGGGLNEQFF.